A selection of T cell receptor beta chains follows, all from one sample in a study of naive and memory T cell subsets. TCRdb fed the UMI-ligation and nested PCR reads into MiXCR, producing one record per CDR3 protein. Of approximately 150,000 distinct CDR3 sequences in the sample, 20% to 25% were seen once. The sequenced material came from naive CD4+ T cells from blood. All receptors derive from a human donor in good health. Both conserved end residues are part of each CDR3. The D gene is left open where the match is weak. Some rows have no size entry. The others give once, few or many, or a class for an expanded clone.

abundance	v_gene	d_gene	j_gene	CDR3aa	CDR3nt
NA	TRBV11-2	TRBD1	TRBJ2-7	CASSRPGTVKDEQYF	TGTGCCAGCAGCCGGCCGGGGACAGTAAAGGACGAGCAGTACTTC
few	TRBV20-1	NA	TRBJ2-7	CSATDPRGSYEQYF	TGCAGTGCTACAGACCCGAGGGGGTCCTACGAGCAGTACTTC
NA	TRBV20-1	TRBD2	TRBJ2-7	CSASRSGNYEQYF	TGCAGTGCTTCCCGTAGCGGGAACTACGAGCAGTACTTC
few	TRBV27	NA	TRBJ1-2	CASSLWVGADGYTF	TGTGCCAGCAGTTTATGGGTGGGGGCGGATGGCTACACCTTC
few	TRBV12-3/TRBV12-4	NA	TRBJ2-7	CASSFKGRGYEQYF	TGTGCCAGCAGTTTTAAGGGGAGAGGCTACGAGCAGTACTTC
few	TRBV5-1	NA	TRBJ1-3	CASSLGTPGNTIYF	TGCGCCAGCAGCTTGGGGACACCAGGAAACACCATATATTTT
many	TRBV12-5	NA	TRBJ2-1	CASGLARQGYYNEQFF	TGTGCTAGTGGTTTGGCGAGGCAGGGATATTACAATGAGCAGTTCTTC
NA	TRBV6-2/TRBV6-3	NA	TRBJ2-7	CASSYRGDEQYF	TGTGCCAGCAGTTACCGGGGTGACGAGCAGTACTTC
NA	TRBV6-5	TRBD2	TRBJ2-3	CASSYHGTSGGSTDTQYF	TGTGCCAGCAGTTACCACGGGACTAGCGGGGGGAGCACAGATACGCAGTATTTT
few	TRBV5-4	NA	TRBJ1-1	CASSLQTGSNTEAFF	TGTGCCAGCAGCCTCCAGACAGGTTCAAACACTGAAGCTTTCTTT
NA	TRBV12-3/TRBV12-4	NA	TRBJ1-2	CASSTTRGYGYTF	TGTGCCAGCAGCACGACTAGGGGCTATGGCTACACCTTC
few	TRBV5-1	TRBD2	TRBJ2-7	CASSQGLAGGPDEQYF	TGCGCCAGCAGCCAAGGACTAGCGGGAGGGCCCGACGAGCAGTACTTC
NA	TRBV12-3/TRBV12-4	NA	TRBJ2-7	CASTRAAGPYEQYF	TGTGCCAGCACTAGGGCGGCGGGACCCTACGAGCAGTACTTC
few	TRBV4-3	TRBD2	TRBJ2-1	CASRSTTGLAGNNEQFF	TGCGCCAGCAGATCAACCACGGGACTAGCGGGAAACAATGAGCAGTTCTTC
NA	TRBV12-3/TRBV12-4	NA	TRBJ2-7	CASGMGSSYEQYF	TGTGCCAGCGGTATGGGCAGCTCCTACGAGCAGTACTTC
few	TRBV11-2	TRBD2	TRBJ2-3	CASSFRLAFDTDTQYF	TGTGCCAGCAGCTTCCGACTAGCGTTCGATACAGATACGCAGTATTTT
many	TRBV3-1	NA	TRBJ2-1	CASSQVGALYNEQFF	TGTGCCAGCAGCCAAGTGGGGGCCCTATACAATGAGCAGTTCTTC
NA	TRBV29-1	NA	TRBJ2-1	CSVDLRVNNEQFF	TGCAGCGTTGACCTACGCGTGAACAATGAGCAGTTCTTC
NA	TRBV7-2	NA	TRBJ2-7	CASSFAGTVYEQYF	TGTGCCAGCAGCTTTGCTGGGACGGTATACGAGCAGTACTTC
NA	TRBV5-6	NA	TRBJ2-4	CASSLGSRVAKNIQYF	TGTGCCAGCAGCTTGGGTAGCAGGGTAGCCAAAAACATTCAGTACTTC
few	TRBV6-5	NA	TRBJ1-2	CASSYSGNYGYTF	TGTGCCAGCAGTTACTCTGGAAACTATGGCTACACCTTC
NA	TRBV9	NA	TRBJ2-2	CASSSKGGMTGELFF	TGTGCCAGCAGCAGCAAGGGGGGGATGACCGGGGAGCTGTTTTTT
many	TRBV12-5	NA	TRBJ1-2	CASGLVNANYGYTF	TGTGCTAGTGGTTTGGTAAACGCCAACTATGGCTACACCTTC
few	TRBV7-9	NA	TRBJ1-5	CASSHSGTSNNQPQHF	TGTGCCAGCAGCCATTCCGGGACAAGTAACAATCAGCCCCAGCATTTT
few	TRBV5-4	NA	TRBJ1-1	CASSIGQNTEAFF	TGTGCCAGCAGCATTGGACAGAACACTGAAGCTTTCTTT